This T cell receptor (beta chain) is drawn from a study of human T cells and chemical hapten exposure. Study-wide context: Throughout a study of 20 to 25 weeks, patients underwent weekly scalp administration of diphenylcyclopropenone doses. Study results and limitations: There was no change with DPC sensitization in TCRs above 1 in 1000 frequency. Expanded TCR sets contained significantly more large CDR3 similarity clusters than controls.

This clonotype was counted ten times or more. As yet, its antigen is unknown. After removal of 2 bases from V and 3 bases from J, the junction contained 20 bases not matched to a gene. Germline V gives CDR1 DFQATT, CDR2 SNEGSKA (reference sequence). This CDR3 spans 19 amino acids. From the RACE reads, TCRdb called clonotypes with MiXCR, one entry per CDR3 protein. The repertoire holds roughly 45,000 distinct CDR3 sequences, with 9% to 9.5% as singletons. Time point: patch test 1, 2 weeks after DPC sensitization. Regarding treatment: therapeutic diphenylcyclopropenone sensitization with weekly scalp DPC.

The sequenced sample was whole blood, obtained in connection with sensitization to the hapten diphenylcyclopropenone (DPC). This sequence was found in a woman aged 45-65 years with alopecia areata. Some clones in this sample may be carry-over from other donors' samples. The chain has TRBV20-1 and TRBJ2-7; TRBD2 aligns across 9 bases. The CDR3: CSARRFPRSGSTTFYEQYF. The CDR3 DNA follows: TGCAGTGCTAGAAGGTTTCCTCGTAGCGGGAGTACGACCTTCTACGAGCAGTACTTC.